These T cell receptor beta chains were read from a single sample in a study of shared clonotypes between healthy human individuals. Method: immunoSEQ multiplex PCR; TCRdb's copy keeps in-frame clones and lacks some. The sample has under 2,500,000 clones; approximately 96% are singletons. Sequenced material: naive CD4+ T cells sorted from blood. The source of these receptors is a young man in good health. Both conserved end residues are part of each CDR3. The D gene is left open where the match is weak. The size field is filled for only some rows; it gives once, few, many or a size class.

V: TRBV10-3; size: -; D: -; J: TRBJ1-1; DNA: TGTGCCATCAGTGAAGACAGGTCGGGGGCTGAAGCTTTCTTT; CDR3: CAISEDRSGAEAFF
V: TRBV7-2; size: -; D: TRBD2; J: TRBJ2-3; DNA: TGTGCCAGCAGCCTAGGACTAGCGGGAAACGCAGATACGCAGTATTTT; CDR3: CASSLGLAGNADTQYF
V: TRBV5-1; size: -; D: TRBD2; J: TRBJ2-2; DNA: TGCGCCAGCAGCTTCAGCGGGATGAACACCGGGGAGCTGTTTTTT; CDR3: CASSFSGMNTGELFF
V: TRBV27; size: -; D: -; J: TRBJ2-5; DNA: TGTGCCAGCAGTTCCCTAGCTGGTCAAGAGACCCAGTACTTC; CDR3: CASSSLAGQETQYF
V: TRBV19; size: -; D: -; J: TRBJ1-5; DNA: TGTGCCAGTCGCCCGACAGGCCAGCCCCAGCATTTT; CDR3: CASRPTGQPQHF
V: TRBV30; size: -; D: -; J: TRBJ1-4; DNA: TGTGCCTGGAGTGTGGCGGCCAAACTGTTTTTT; CDR3: CAWSVAAKLFF
V: TRBV4-3; size: -; D: -; J: TRBJ1-2; DNA: TGCGCCAGCAGCCAGGGGGTTTACTATGGCTACACCTTC; CDR3: CASSQGVYYGYTF
V: TRBV30; size: -; D: TRBD1; J: TRBJ1-3; DNA: TGTGCCTGGAGGTCCCGGGACAGGCGGACTCTAGGGAGGACTGGAAACACCATATATTTT; CDR3: CAWRSRDRRTLGRTGNTIYF
V: TRBV18; size: few; D: -; J: TRBJ1-1; DNA: TGTGCCAGCTCACCCGGAGGCCAGAACACTGAAGCTTTCTTT; CDR3: CASSPGGQNTEAFF
V: TRBV10-2; size: -; D: -; J: TRBJ1-6; DNA: TGCGCCAGCGATCCAGGGACTGGTTATAATTCACCCCTCCACTTT; CDR3: CASDPGTGYNSPLHF
V: TRBV5-1; size: -; D: TRBD1; J: TRBJ2-5; DNA: TGCGCCAGCAGCTTGGCGGCCCCGGGACAGGGGGAGACCCAGTACTTC; CDR3: CASSLAAPGQGETQYF
V: TRBV12-5; size: -; D: -; J: TRBJ2-3; DNA: TGTGCTAGTGGTTTGGTGGGGGGCGGAGATACGCAGTATTTT; CDR3: CASGLVGGGDTQYF
V: TRBV19; size: -; D: -; J: TRBJ2-2; DNA: TGTGCCAGTAGCGGGACCGAAAACACCGGGGAGCTGTTTTTT; CDR3: CASSGTENTGELFF
V: TRBV30; size: -; D: -; J: TRBJ2-6; DNA: TGTGCCTGGACTAGTAGGGGGGCCAACGTCCTGACTTTC; CDR3: CAWTSRGANVLTF